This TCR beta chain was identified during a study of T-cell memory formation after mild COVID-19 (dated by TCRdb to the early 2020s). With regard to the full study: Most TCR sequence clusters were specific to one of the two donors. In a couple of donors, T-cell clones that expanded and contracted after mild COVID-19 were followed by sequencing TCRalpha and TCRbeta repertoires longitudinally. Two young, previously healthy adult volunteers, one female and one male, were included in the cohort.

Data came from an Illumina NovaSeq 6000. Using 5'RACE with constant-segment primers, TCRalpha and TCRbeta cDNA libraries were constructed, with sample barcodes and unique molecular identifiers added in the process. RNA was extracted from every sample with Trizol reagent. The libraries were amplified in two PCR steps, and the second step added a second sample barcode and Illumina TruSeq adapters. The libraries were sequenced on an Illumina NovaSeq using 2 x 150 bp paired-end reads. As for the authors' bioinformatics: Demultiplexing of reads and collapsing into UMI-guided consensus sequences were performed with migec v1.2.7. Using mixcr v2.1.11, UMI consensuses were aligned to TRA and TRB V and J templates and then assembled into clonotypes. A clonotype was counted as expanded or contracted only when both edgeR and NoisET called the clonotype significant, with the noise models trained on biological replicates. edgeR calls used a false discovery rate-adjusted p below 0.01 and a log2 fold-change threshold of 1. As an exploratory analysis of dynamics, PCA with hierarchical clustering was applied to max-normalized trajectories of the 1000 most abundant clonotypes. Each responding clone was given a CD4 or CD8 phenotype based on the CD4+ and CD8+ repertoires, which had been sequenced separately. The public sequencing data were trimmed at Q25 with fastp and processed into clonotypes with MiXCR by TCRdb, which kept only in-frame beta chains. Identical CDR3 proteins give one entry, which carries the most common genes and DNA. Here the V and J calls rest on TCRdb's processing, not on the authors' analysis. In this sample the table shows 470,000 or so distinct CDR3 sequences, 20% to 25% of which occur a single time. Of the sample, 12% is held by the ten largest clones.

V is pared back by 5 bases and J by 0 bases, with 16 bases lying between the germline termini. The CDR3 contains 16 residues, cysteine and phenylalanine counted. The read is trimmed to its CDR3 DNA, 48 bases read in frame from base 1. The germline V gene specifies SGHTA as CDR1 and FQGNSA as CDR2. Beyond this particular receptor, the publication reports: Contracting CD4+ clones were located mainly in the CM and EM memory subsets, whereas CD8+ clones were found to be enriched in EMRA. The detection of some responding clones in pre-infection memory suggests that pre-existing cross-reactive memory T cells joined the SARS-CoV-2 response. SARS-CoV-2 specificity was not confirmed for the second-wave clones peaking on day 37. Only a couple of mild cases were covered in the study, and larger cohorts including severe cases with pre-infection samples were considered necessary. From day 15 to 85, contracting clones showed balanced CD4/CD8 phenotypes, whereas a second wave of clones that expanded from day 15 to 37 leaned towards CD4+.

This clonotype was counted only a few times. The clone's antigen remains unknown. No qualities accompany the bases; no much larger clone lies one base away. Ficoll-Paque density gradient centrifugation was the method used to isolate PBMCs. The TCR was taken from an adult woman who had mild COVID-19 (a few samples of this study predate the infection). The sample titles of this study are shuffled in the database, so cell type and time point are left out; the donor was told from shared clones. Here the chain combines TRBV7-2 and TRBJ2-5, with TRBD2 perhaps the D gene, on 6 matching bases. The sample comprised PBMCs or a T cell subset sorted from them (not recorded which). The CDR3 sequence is CASSKSVADNQETQYF. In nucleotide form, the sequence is TGTGCCAGCAGCAAGTCGGTAGCGGACAACCAAGAGACCCAGTACTTC.